This T cell receptor (beta chain) appears in the sequencing data of a study of pediatric ulcerative colitis. Sequencing was at survey level. TCRdb's copy holds only in-frame clones and misses some; the assay was immunoSEQ multiplex PCR. The table includes 25,000 to 35,000 clones, roughly four fifths detected once. About this clone itself: Its cognate antigen is unknown.

This CDR3 has 14 amino acids. Germline assignment: CDR1 SGHNT and CDR2 YYREEE (reference sequence). V was shortened by 5 bases and J by 5 bases, with 16 bases between the two germline ends. Study findings and constraints: Clonal expansions reduced rectal repertoire diversity in acute severe colitis.

The J gene is TRBJ2-5, the V gene TRBV5-4, with D perhaps matching TRBD1 or TRBD2 (5 bases each). The source of this sequence is a boy between 5 and 17 years old with severe ulcerative colitis. Sequenced input: blood. DNA of the CDR3: TGTGCCAGCAGGACCCGGGACCTTGGGGAGACCCAGTACTTC. Encoded protein: CASRTRDLGETQYF.